A single sample is the source of the 19 T cell receptor beta chains below, sequenced in a study of cytomegalovirus exposure and HLA in healthy donors. PCR was performed using 60 Vbeta and 13 Jbeta primers. This table comes from immunoSEQ multiplex PCR, and its TCRdb copy is limited to in-frame clones, with some not included. Its table records 75,000 to 85,000 clones. Sequenced material: PBMCs. These receptors all come from a man aged 18 to 29 in good health and CMV-seropositive.

The J gene is TRBJ2-1, the V gene TRBV9; TRBD2 might be the D (6 bases). CDR1 SGDLS and CDR2 YYNGEE come from the germline V gene. Trimming removed 2 bases at V and 4 bases at J, with 16 bases between. The CDR3 extends over 16 amino acids. CDR3 DNA sequence: TGTGCCAGCAGCGTCCGGGACCCAGGGACTTACAATGAGCAGTTCTTC. Its translation: CASSVRDPGTYNEQFF. Variable domain in full (rest from reference TRBV9 and TRBJ2-1): DSGVTQTPKHLITATGQRVTLRCSPRSGDLSVYWYQQSLDQGLQFLIQYYNGEERAKGNILERFSAQQFPDLHSELNLSSLELGDSALYFCASSVRDPGTYNEQFFGPGTRLTVL.

The J gene is TRBJ1-2, the V gene TRBV6-5, with D possibly matching TRBD1 (6 bases). Trimming cost V 1 base and J 2 bases, with 11 bases left between them. Looked up from germline, CDR1 is MNHEY and CDR2 is SVGAGI. This CDR3 has 15 amino acids. This CDR3 reads CASSYWRGQNYGYTF. CDR3 nucleotide sequence: TGTGCCAGCAGTTACTGGCGGGGGCAAAACTATGGCTACACCTTC.

This sequence joins TRBV5-6 and TRBJ1-1; possible D gene TRBD1, 5 bases. The V end lost 1 base, the J end lost 6 bases, and 7 bases lay between the germline ends. CDR3 length: 12 amino acids. From germline, CDR1 is SGHDT and CDR2 YYEEEE. The CDR3 reads CASSLWGAEAFF. As DNA, the CDR3 is TGTGCCAGCAGCTTGTGGGGCGCTGAAGCTTTCTTT.

The chain combines TRBV6-6 with TRBJ1-6; D gene ambiguous. This CDR3 has 15 residues. Germline values: CDR1 MNHNY, CDR2 SVGAGI (reference sequence). The V end was cut by 6 bases, the J end by 8 bases, with 17 bases between. CDR3 in amino acids: CASSPEGAHYSPLHF. CDR3 DNA: TGTGCCAGCAGCCCAGAAGGAGCCCATTATTCACCCCTCCACTTT.

The V gene is TRBV4-2, the J gene TRBJ2-6; tentative D call: TRBD1 (6 bases). V lost 0 bases to trimming and J lost 0 bases, with 6 bases between them. This CDR3 has 16 amino acids. The germline gives CDR1 LGHNA, CDR2 YNFKEQ. CDR3 sequence reads: CASSQEDSSGANVLTF. The CDR3 nucleotides are TGTGCCAGCAGCCAAGAGGACAGCTCTGGGGCCAACGTCCTGACTTTC.

The gene calls are TRBV13 and TRBJ1-2; 7 nucleotides agree with TRBD1. CDR1 is PRHDT, CDR2 FYEKMQ, per germline (reference sequence). CDR3 length equals 13 residues. V trimming: 5 bases; J trimming: 4 bases; junction bases outside the gene matches: 4. The CDR3 nucleotides are TGTGCCAGCAGCAACCAGGGGGTCTATGGCTACACCTTC. Translating it yields CASSNQGVYGYTF.

The CDR3: CASSLEDGSSYNSPLHF. The DNA of the CDR3 is TGTGCCAGCAGCTTAGAGGACGGGAGCTCCTATAATTCACCCCTCCACTTT. The J gene is TRBJ1-6, the V gene TRBV13; D ambiguous. Per germline, CDR1 PRHDT and CDR2 FYEKMQ (reference sequence). There are 17 residues in the CDR3. Between the trimmed V and J ends, which lost 1 base and 0 bases, there was a span of 10 bases.

J is TRBJ1-5 and V is TRBV7-3; D gene ambiguous. V dropped 5 bases and J dropped 6 bases, with 14 bases sitting between them. The CDR3 is 14 amino acids. Germline assignment: CDR1 SGHTA and CDR2 FQGTGA. CDR3 coding DNA: TGTGCCAGCAGCCTGGACGGGAACAGTCAGCCCCAGCATTTT. Translating it yields CASSLDGNSQPQHF.

The chain uses TRBV19 and TRBJ2-3, with D possibly TRBD2 on 6 matching bases. Per the germline V gene, CDR1 is LNHDA and CDR2 is SQIVND (reference sequence). This CDR3 has 15 residues. Trimming removed 3 bases at V and 4 bases at J, with 14 bases between. This CDR3 reads CASSIETSRADTQYF. CDR3 nucleotides: TGTGCCAGTAGTATTGAAACTAGCCGCGCAGATACGCAGTATTTT.

V usage is TRBV5-4 and J usage is TRBJ1-3; 8 bases are shared with TRBD1. The CDR3 spans 17 residues. Germline V gives CDR1 SGHNT, CDR2 YYREEE (reference sequence). The junction had 8 bases not matched to a gene; V was cut back by 3 bases and J by 0 bases. The CDR3 DNA reads as TGTGCCAGCAGCTCTGGACAGGGCCGAACCTCTGGAAACACCATATATTTT. This gives the protein CASSSGQGRTSGNTIYF.

This rearrangement joins TRBV5-4 to TRBJ2-1, with TRBD2 matching over 7 bases. Looked up from germline, CDR1 is SGHNT and CDR2 is YYREEE (reference sequence). The CDR3 length is 13 residues. V lost 4 bases, J lost 8 bases, and 6 bases stayed unmatched. CDR3 in amino acids: CASSPRLADEQFF. In DNA form, the CDR3 reads TGTGCCAGCAGCCCTCGACTAGCCGATGAGCAGTTCTTC.

The V call is TRBV5-1, the J call TRBJ1-2; unclear D gene. This CDR3 is built from 13 residues. Germline assignment: CDR1 SGHRS and CDR2 YFSETQ. With 0 bases removed from V and 5 bases from J, the gap between germline ends came to 8 bases. The CDR3, as DNA: TGCGCCAGCAGCTTGGTAGCGGCGTATGGCTACACCTTC. Residues: CASSLVAAYGYTF.

This chain connects TRBV7-2 to TRBJ1-3; D is ambiguous. Trimming removed 5 bases at V and 9 bases at J, with 17 bases between. The CDR3 length is 14 residues. The germline V gene encodes CDR1 SGHTA and CDR2 FQGNSA. The CDR3 spells CASSPRSSEGTIYF. In nucleotides, the CDR3 is TGTGCCAGCAGCCCCCGGTCCTCGGAGGGCACCATATATTTT.

This chain uses TRBV11-3 with TRBJ2-1; D is perhaps TRBD2 (6 bases). CDR1 is SGHNT and CDR2 is YENEEA in the germline V gene. Deletions cut 1 base from V and 7 bases from J, with 11 bases between. This CDR3 is built from 14 residues. CDR3 sequence: CASSLGLVPNEQFF. As DNA, the CDR3 is TGTGCCAGCAGCTTAGGACTAGTCCCGAATGAGCAGTTCTTC. Complete variable domain (other parts from reference TRBV11-3 and TRBJ2-1): EAGVVQSPRYKIIEKKQPVAFWCNPISGHNTLYWYLQNLGQGPELLIRYENEEAVDDSQLPKDRFSAERLKGVDSTLKIQPAELGDSAVYLCASSLGLVPNEQFFGPGTRLTVL.

This chain connects TRBV6-1 to TRBJ1-3; no definite D call. CDR3 size: 15 residues. V was clipped by 6 bases and J by 3 bases, with 15 bases between them. Germline assignment: CDR1 MNHNS and CDR2 SASEGT. The DNA for the CDR3 is TGTGCCAGCAGCACGGGGAGGGTCGGTGGAAACACCATATATTTT. Protein product: CASSTGRVGGNTIYF.

This chain links TRBV28 with TRBJ1-2; TRBD1 is a possible D gene (5 bases). Germline loops: CDR1 MDHEN, CDR2 SYDVKM. Trimming pared 6 bases from V and 1 base from J, leaving 15 bases between. The CDR3 spans 15 residues. The CDR3 region is CASSFQGGSNYGYTF. In nucleotides, the CDR3 is TGTGCCAGCAGCTTTCAGGGAGGAAGTAACTATGGCTACACCTTC.

V and J are TRBV6-5 and TRBJ2-3; TRBD1 matches at 9 bases. Germline V gene sequence: CDR1 MNHEY, CDR2 SVGAGI. This CDR3 comprises 14 residues. The V and J ends lost 6 bases and 4 bases, in that order; junction bases with no gene match: 5. The CDR3 sequence: CASSNRGRSDTQYF. DNA of the CDR3: TGTGCCAGCAGCAACAGGGGGCGGTCAGATACGCAGTATTTT.

The J gene is TRBJ2-3, the V gene TRBV11-3; 7 bases fit TRBD2. Germline assignment: CDR1 SGHNT and CDR2 YENEEA. After removal of 2 bases from V and 1 base from J, the junction contained 0 bases not matched to a gene. The CDR3 extends over 14 amino acids. CDR3 sequence reads: CASSLRGGTDTQYF. The CDR3 DNA follows: TGTGCCAGCAGCTTACGGGGGGGCACAGATACGCAGTATTTT.

The CDR3 loop reads CASSPVKTYEQYF. CDR3 nucleotides: TGTGCCAGCTCACCCGTAAAAACCTACGAGCAGTACTTC. The V and J genes are TRBV18 and TRBJ2-7; D gene unclear. From germline, CDR1 is KGHSH and CDR2 LQKENI. The CDR3 loop spans 13 amino acids. Trimming left V 3 bases short and J 2 bases short, with 8 bases between.